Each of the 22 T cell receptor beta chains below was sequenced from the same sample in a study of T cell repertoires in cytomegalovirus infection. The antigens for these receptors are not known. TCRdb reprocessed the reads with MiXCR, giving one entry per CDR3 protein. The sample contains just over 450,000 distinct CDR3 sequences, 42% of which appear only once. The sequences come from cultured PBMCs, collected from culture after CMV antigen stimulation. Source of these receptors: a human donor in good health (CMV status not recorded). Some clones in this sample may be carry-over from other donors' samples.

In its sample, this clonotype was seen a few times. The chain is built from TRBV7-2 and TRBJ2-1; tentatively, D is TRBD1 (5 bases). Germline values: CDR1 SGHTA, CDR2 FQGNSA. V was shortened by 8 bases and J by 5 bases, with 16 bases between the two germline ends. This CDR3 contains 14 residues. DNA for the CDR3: TGTGCCAGCTCCATCTCGACAGCCAACAATGAGCAGTTCTTC. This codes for CASSISTANNEQFF.

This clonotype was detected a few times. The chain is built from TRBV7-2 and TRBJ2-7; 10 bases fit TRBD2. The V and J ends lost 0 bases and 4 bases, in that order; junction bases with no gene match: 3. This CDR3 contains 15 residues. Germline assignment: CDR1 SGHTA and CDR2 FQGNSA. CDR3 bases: TGTGCCAGCAGCTTAGCCGGACTAGCGGCTTACGAGCAGTACTTC. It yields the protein CASSLAGLAAYEQYF.

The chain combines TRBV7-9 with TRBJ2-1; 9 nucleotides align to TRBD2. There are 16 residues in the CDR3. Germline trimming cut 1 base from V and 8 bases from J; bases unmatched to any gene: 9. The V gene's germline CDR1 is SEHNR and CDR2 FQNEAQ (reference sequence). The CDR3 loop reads CASSLGIAGVLDEQFF. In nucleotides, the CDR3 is TGTGCCAGCAGCTTAGGGATAGCGGGAGTGTTGGATGAGCAGTTCTTC.

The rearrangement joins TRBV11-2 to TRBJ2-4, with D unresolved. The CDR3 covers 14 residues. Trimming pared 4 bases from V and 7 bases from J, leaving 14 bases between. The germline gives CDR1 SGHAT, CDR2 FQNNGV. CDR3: CASSSIRKSNIQYF. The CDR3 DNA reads TGTGCCAGCAGCTCCATCCGGAAAAGCAACATTCAGTACTTC.

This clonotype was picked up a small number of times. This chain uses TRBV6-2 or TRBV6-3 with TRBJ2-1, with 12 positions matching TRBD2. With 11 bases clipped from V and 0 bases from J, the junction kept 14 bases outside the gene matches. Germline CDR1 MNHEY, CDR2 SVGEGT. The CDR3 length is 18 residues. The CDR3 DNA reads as TGTGCCTGCCGTCGTCTAGCGGGAGGGCCCCCCTCCTACAATGAGCAGTTCTTC. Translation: CACRRLAGGPPSYNEQFF.

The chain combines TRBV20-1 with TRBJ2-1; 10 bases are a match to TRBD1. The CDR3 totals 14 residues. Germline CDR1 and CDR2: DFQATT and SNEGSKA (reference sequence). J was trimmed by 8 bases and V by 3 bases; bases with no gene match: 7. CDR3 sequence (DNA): TGCAGTGCTAGTCCGAGGACAGGGGGAGATGAGCAGTTCTTC. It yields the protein CSASPRTGGDEQFF.

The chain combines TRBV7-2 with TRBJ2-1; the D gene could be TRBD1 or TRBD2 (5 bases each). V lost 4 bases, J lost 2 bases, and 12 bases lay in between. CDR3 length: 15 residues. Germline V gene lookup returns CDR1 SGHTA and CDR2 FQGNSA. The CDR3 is CASSSGPSTYNEQFF. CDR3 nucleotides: TGTGCCAGCAGCTCGGGACCCTCAACCTACAATGAGCAGTTCTTC.

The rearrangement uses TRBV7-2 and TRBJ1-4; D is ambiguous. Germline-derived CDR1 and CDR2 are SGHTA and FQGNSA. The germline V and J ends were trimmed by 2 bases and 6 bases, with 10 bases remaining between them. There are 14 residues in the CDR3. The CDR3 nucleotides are TGTGCCAGCAGCTTATTGACGGCCCATGAAAAACTGTTTTTT. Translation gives CASSLLTAHEKLFF.

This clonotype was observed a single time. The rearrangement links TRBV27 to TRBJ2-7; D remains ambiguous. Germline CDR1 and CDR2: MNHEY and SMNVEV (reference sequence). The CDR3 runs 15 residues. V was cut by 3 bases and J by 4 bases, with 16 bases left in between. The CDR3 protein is CASSLVRHPKYEQYF. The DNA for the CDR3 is TGTGCCAGCAGTTTGGTCCGTCACCCCAAGTACGAGCAGTACTTC.

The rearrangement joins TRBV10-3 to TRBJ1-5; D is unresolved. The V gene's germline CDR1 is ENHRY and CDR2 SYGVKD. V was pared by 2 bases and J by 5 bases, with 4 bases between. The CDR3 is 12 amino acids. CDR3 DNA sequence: TGTGCCATCAGTGAGACGGATCAGCCCCAGCATTTT. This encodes CAISETDQPQHF.

The CDR3 bases are TGTGCCAGCAGCATGGGACAGGGGAGCGGGACGCAGTATTTT. Protein sequence: CASSMGQGSGTQYF. This sequence joins TRBV7-2 and TRBJ2-3; 10 nucleotides align to TRBD1. Trimming cost V 5 bases and J 9 bases; bases outside gene matches: 8. CDR3 length: 14 residues. Germline lookup yields CDR1 SGHTA and CDR2 FQGNSA.

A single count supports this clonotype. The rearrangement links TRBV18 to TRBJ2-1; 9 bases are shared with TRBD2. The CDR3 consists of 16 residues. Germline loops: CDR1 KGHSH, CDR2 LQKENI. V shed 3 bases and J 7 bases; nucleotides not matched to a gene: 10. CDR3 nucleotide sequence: TGTGCCAGCTCACCCAGGCTAGCGGGGTCCTTAAATGAGCAGTTCTTC. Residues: CASSPRLAGSLNEQFF.

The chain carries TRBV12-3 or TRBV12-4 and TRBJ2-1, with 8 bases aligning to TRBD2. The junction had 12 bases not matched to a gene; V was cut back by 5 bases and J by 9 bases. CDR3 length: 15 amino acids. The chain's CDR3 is CASSLEGLVAGEQFF. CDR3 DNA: TGTGCCAGCAGTCTAGAGGGACTAGTAGCCGGTGAGCAGTTCTTC.

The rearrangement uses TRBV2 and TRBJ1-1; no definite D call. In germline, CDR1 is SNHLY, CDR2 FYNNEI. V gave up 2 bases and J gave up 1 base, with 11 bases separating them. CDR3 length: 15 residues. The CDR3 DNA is TGTGCCAGCAGTGAATCAGTTTTCCAGAACACTGAAGCTTTCTTT. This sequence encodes CASSESVFQNTEAFF.

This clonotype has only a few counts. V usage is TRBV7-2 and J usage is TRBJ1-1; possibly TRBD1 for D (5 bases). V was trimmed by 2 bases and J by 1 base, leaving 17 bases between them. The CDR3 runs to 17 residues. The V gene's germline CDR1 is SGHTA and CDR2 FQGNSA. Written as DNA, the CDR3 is TGTGCCAGCAGCTTAATTGGGGGGAAAGGAGGGAACACTGAAGCTTTCTTT. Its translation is CASSLIGGKGGNTEAFF.

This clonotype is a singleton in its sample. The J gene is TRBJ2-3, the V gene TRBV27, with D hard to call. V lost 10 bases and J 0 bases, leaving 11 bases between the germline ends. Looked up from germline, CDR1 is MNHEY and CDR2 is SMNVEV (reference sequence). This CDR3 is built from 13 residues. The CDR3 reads CATRDLSTDTQYF. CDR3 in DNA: TGTGCCACCCGCGATTTAAGCACAGATACGCAGTATTTT.

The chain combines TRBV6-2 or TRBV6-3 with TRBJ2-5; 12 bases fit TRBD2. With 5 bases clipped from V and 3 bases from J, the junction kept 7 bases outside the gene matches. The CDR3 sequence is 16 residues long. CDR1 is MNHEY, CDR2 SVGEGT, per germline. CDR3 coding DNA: TGTGCCAGCAGTCAAGGACTAGCGGGATTAGAAGAGACCCAGTACTTC. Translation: CASSQGLAGLEETQYF.

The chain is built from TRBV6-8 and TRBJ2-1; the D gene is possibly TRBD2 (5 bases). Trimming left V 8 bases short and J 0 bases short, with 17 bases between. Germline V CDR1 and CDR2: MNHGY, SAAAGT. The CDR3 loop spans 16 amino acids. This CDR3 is CASGGPKNCSYNEQFF. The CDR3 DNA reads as TGTGCCAGCGGCGGGCCTAAAAATTGCTCCTACAATGAGCAGTTCTTC.

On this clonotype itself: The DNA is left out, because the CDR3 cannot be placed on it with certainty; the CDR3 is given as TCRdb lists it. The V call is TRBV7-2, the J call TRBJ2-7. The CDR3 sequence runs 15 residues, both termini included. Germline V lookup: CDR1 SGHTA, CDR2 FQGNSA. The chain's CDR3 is CASSFLWEGSYEQYF.

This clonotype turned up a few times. The CDR3 loop reads CASSDRNRGGGELFF. CDR3 nucleotides: TGTGCCAGCAGCGACAGAAACAGGGGCGGCGGGGAGCTGTTTTTT. The genes are TRBV5-4 and TRBJ2-2; 7 bases line up with TRBD1. The CDR3 spans 15 residues. J lost 7 bases, V lost 4 bases, and 10 bases had no gene match. Germline V lookup: CDR1 SGHNT, CDR2 YYREEE (reference sequence).

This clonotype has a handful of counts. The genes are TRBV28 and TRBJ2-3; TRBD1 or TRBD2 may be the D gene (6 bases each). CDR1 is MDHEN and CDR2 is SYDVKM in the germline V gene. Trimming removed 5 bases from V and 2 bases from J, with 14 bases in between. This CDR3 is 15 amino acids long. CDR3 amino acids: CASSTTGAFTDTQYF. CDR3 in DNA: TGTGCCAGCAGTACGACGGGGGCCTTCACAGATACGCAGTATTTT.

The CDR3 loop reads CASSLFGGGLDEKLFF. CDR3 DNA: TGTGCCAGCAGTTTGTTCGGAGGGGGGTTGGATGAAAAACTGTTTTTT. This chain connects TRBV12-3 or TRBV12-4 to TRBJ1-4, with D perhaps TRBD1 (6 bases). Trimming removed 3 bases from V and 6 bases from J, with 17 bases in between. This CDR3 comprises 16 residues.